These T cell receptor beta chains were read from a single sample in a study of blood T cells in healthy people across ages. TCRdb called the 5' RACE reads again in MiXCR, with one record for every CDR3 protein. The data contain hundreds of thousands of distinct CDR3 sequences, roughly 64% of them singletons. The specimen sequenced was blood. The receptors were sampled from a man aged 25 to 45 in good health. CDR3s include the opening cysteine and the closing phenylalanine or tryptophan. D genes are given only for firm matches. A row's size may be missing; if present it is once, few, many or a size class.

clone_size d_call j_call v_call cdr3_nt cdr3_aa
. . TRBJ2-3 TRBV6-5 TGTGCCAGCAGTTACTCCATAAACACAGATACGCAGTATTTT CASSYSINTDTQYF
. TRBD2 TRBJ2-1 TRBV6-2/TRBV6-3 TGTGCCAGCAGTGACCCGACTAGCGGGAGTTTCATGGATGAGCAGTTCTTC CASSDPTSGSFMDEQFF
. TRBD2 TRBJ2-1 TRBV27 TGTGCCAGCAGTTTAAGCTCGGGACTAGGGCAGTTCTTC CASSLSSGLGQFF
few . TRBJ1-2 TRBV29-1 TGCAGCGTGCCCCCCATGGATGGCTACACCTTC CSVPPMDGYTF
many TRBD2 TRBJ2-1 TRBV5-1 TGCGCCAGCAACGGCGAGGGAGGGCCAACGAATGAGCAGTTCTTC CASNGEGGPTNEQFF
few . TRBJ1-1 TRBV12-3/TRBV12-4 TGTGCCAGCAGACAAGGGGACCGGAGATACACTGAAGCTTTCTTT CASRQGDRRYTEAFF
once . TRBJ2-1 TRBV7-2 TGTGCCAGCAGCTTAGATAGGTTAGCGGCATACAATGAGCAGTTCTTC CASSLDRLAAYNEQFF
. . TRBJ2-6 TRBV18 TGTGCCAGCTCACCACCGGATTCTGGGGCCAACGTCCTGACTTTC CASSPPDSGANVLTF
. . TRBJ2-1 TRBV29-1 TGCAGCGTCTCATACACGAACAGGGTCTATGAGCAGTTCTTC CSVSYTNRVYEQFF
. TRBD2 TRBJ2-1 TRBV6-2/TRBV6-3 TGTGCCAGCAAGGAAGCGGGAGTCAATGAGCAGTTCTTC CASKEAGVNEQFF
. TRBD2 TRBJ2-5 TRBV20-1 TGCAGTGCTAGAATCAGGGGACTAGCGGGAGAGCAGTACTTC CSARIRGLAGEQYF
many . TRBJ2-7 TRBV29-1 TGCAGCGTTGCGGCGGGACTCTCGGGCGAGCAGTACTTC CSVAAGLSGEQYF
few TRBD1 TRBJ2-7 TRBV27 TGTGCCAGCAGCCGCACAGGGGGCGACGAGCAGTACTTC CASSRTGGDEQYF
. . TRBJ2-7 TRBV28 TGTGCCAGCAGTTTACCTAATAGAGAGCAGTACTTC CASSLPNREQYF
. TRBD1 TRBJ2-1 TRBV10-3 TGTGCCATCGGACAGGGGGCGGAAAATGAGCAGTTCTTC CAIGQGAENEQFF
. TRBD1 TRBJ1-1 TRBV29-1 TGCAGTGGGACAGGGGGGGTTGAGGGAGCTGAAGCTTTCTTT CSGTGGVEGAEAFF
. . TRBJ1-1 TRBV6-1 TGTGCCAGCAGTGACCTTGCGAACACTGAAGCTTTCTTT CASSDLANTEAFF
. TRBD2 TRBJ2-7 TRBV27 TGTGCCAGCAGTTTGACTAGCGGAAACGAGCAGTACTTC CASSLTSGNEQYF
. . TRBJ2-1 TRBV7-3 TGTGCCAGCAGTTCCTCCCAGGGACCTCATGAGCAGTTCTTC CASSSSQGPHEQFF
. . TRBJ1-2 TRBV6-5 TGTGCCAGCAGTTACTCGGAGCCGATCTATGGCTACACCTTC CASSYSEPIYGYTF
. . TRBJ2-3 TRBV20-1 TGCAGTGCTAGGCTAGGCTTAGATACGCAGTATTTT CSARLGLDTQYF
few TRBD2 TRBJ2-7 TRBV20-1 TGCAGTGCTAGCAGACTAGCACCCTCCGAGCAGTACTTC CSASRLAPSEQYF
. TRBD2 TRBJ2-7 TRBV20-1 TGCAGTGCTAGATCTGGACTAGCGGAGGAGCAGTACTTC CSARSGLAEEQYF
. TRBD2 TRBJ2-7 TRBV5-6 TGTGCCAGCAGCTTCTCCGGGACTAGCGGGAATTATTACAATGAGCAGTACTTC CASSFSGTSGNYYNEQYF
. . TRBJ1-4 TRBV18 TGTGCCAGCTCACCCGTAGGCAATCCGAGAACTAATGAAAAACTGTTTTTT CASSPVGNPRTNEKLFF
. . TRBJ1-4 TRBV5-1 TGCGCCAGCAGCCGTAGTGCAACTAATGAAAAACTGTTTTTT CASSRSATNEKLFF
. TRBD1 TRBJ2-7 TRBV12-3/TRBV12-4 TGTGCCAGCAGTTTACGGGACAGGGACGAGCAGTACTTC CASSLRDRDEQYF
. . TRBJ2-6 TRBV2 TGTGCCAGAAGGGATGGTGGGGCCAACGTCCTGACTTTC CARRDGGANVLTF
many . TRBJ2-7 TRBV6-2/TRBV6-3 TGTGCCAGCGGCGGCGAAGAAAGCGTCTACGAGCAGTACTTC CASGGEESVYEQYF
few . TRBJ2-1 TRBV3-1 TGTGCCAGCAGCCTTGGTCGGCAGGGGTTTGAGCAGTTCTTC CASSLGRQGFEQFF
few TRBD2 TRBJ2-5 TRBV7-7 TGTGCCAGCTCTAGCGGGGGCGACCAAGAGACCCAGTACTTC CASSSGGDQETQYF